The T cell receptor beta chain described here comes from a study of PD-L1 blockade in urothelial cancer. Study in general: Patients' atezolizumab regimen, 1,200 mg intravenously every 3 weeks, began around 2014. Blood was evaluated 3 weeks (second dose) and 6 weeks after therapy began.

Time point described: pretreatment peripheral blood. This CDR3 is built from 15 residues. The V segment lost 5 bases and the J segment 5 bases; nucleotides outside the gene matches: 6. The V gene's germline CDR1 is SGHRS and CDR2 YFSETQ. Libraries were prepared by immunoSEQ multiplex PCR; TCRdb keeps only in-frame clonotypes and omits some of them. The sample gives 40,000 or so clones, roughly nine tenths of which show up once; about 11% is in the top ten. This chain links TRBV5-1 with TRBJ1-4; 10 bases fit TRBD1. The receptor was isolated from a woman aged 60-70 years with urothelial cancer. The source material was PBMCs, sampled around atezolizumab (anti-PD-L1) treatment. The CDR3: CASRLTGGKNEKLFF. The CDR3 DNA follows: TGCGCCAGCAGGCTGACAGGGGGCAAAAATGAAAAACTGTTTTTT.